The T cell receptor beta chain described here comes from a study of T-cell reconstitution after alpha-beta-depleted transplantation in children. Germline-derived CDR1 and CDR2 are MNHEY and SVGEGT. The CDR3 is 17 residues long. A TCRbeta library incorporating unique molecular identifiers was prepared. TCRdb recomputed calls from the PCR reads with MiXCR, one row per CDR3 protein. The sample includes 83,000 or so distinct CDR3 sequences, approximately 9.2% of them seen just once. Turning to this clonotype: A much larger clone lies a single base off, so this may be a read error.

The sequence derives from a human donor who donated a stem cell graft to a child with congenital amegakaryocytic thrombocytopenia. The sample was PBMCs from the stem cell graft donor, taken from the stem cell graft. The J gene is TRBJ2-2, the V gene TRBV6-2 or TRBV6-3; 7 bases map to TRBD2. The CDR3 coding sequence is TGTGCCACCAGTCCCAGACCGGGAGGACCGAACACCGGGGAGCTGTTTTTT. It is translated as CATSPRPGGPNTGELFF.